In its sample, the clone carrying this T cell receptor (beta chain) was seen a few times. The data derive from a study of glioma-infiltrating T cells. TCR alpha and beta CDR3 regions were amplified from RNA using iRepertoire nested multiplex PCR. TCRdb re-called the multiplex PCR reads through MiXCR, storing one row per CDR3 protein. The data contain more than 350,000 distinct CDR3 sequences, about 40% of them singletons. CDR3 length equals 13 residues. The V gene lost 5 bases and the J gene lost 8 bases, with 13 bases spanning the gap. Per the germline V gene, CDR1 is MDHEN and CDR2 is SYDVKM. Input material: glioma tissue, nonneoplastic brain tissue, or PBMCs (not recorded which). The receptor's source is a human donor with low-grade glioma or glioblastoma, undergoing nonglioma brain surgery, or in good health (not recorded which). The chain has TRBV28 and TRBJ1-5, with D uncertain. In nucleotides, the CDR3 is TGTGCCAGCAGTGGAACTCGGCAGAAGCCCCAGCATTTT. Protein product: CASSGTRQKPQHF.